Below, 9 T cell receptor beta chains from the same sample are listed, as sequenced in a study of early T cells in non-severe SARS-CoV-2 infection. One entry per CDR3 protein, called by TCRdb with MiXCR from the 5' RACE reads. The table has over 55,000 distinct CDR3 sequences, approximately 9.3% seen once. Sequencing was performed on whole blood. These receptors were taken from an adult who was a healthcare worker with PCR-confirmed SARS-CoV-2 infection or an uninfected control (not recorded which).

This clonotype has ten or more counts. The chain links TRBV11-2 to TRBJ2-1; the D gene is possibly TRBD1 (6 bases). This CDR3 is built from 15 residues. V was shortened by 5 bases and J by 4 bases, with 15 bases between the two germline ends. Germline V gene sequence: CDR1 SGHAT, CDR2 FQNNGV. The CDR3 nucleotides read TGTGCCAGCAGCAGGGGGAACCAACCATACAATGAGCAGTTCTTC. Its translation is CASSRGNQPYNEQFF.

This clonotype was seen many times. The rearrangement uses TRBV7-8 and TRBJ1-3; D not resolved. Germline V gene data show CDR1 as SGHVS and CDR2 as FQNEAQ. This CDR3 has 13 residues. V lost 9 bases and J 4 bases, leaving 13 bases between the germline ends. For the CDR3, the DNA is TGTGCCAGTTCCCAGACCTACGGAAACACCATATATTTT. It codes for CASSQTYGNTIYF.

Many counts were recorded for this clonotype. The chain links TRBV2 to TRBJ1-1, with D perhaps matching TRBD1 (6 bases). V was clipped by 7 bases and J by 8 bases, with 11 bases between them. The CDR3 covers 11 residues. Germline CDR1 reads SNHLY; CDR2 reads FYNNEI. The CDR3 here is CASTRTEEAFF. The CDR3 DNA reads as TGTGCCAGCACCCGGACAGAGGAAGCTTTCTTT.

This clonotype showed up many times. The V and J genes are TRBV6-6 and TRBJ2-3, with D possibly being TRBD2 (6 bases). This CDR3 spans 15 amino acids. The V gene lost 7 bases and the J gene lost 3 bases, with 17 bases spanning the gap. CDR1 is MNHNY, CDR2 SVGAGI, per germline (reference sequence). The CDR3 bases are TGTGCCAGCACTCTCGGGACTCTACTAACAGATACGCAGTATTTT. Amino acid sequence: CASTLGTLLTDTQYF.

This clonotype showed up many times. The chain links TRBV29-1 to TRBJ2-5; 9 positions match TRBD2. V was clipped by 6 bases and J by 2 bases; unmatched bases: 10. Germline-derived CDR1 and CDR2 are SQVTM and ANQGSEA. CDR3 length: 15 residues. The DNA of the CDR3 is TGCAGCGTCGCACTAGCGGGTCTGCTACAAGAGACCCAGTACTTC. This translates into CSVALAGLLQETQYF.

The gene calls are TRBV6-1 and TRBJ2-3, with D possibly TRBD2 on 6 matching bases. The CDR3 totals 16 residues. Germline assignment: CDR1 MNHNS and CDR2 SASEGT. The V end lost 5 bases, the J end lost 2 bases, and 17 bases lay between the germline ends. The CDR3 spells CASSQRLSGFTDTQYF. CDR3 DNA: TGTGCCAGCAGTCAACGTCTTAGCGGCTTCACAGATACGCAGTATTTT.

Only a few counts were recorded for this clonotype. The chain recombines TRBV10-3 with TRBJ1-1; D not certain. The germline gives CDR1 ENHRY, CDR2 SYGVKD. The CDR3 runs to 11 residues. Trimming took off 10 bases at V and 0 bases at J, with 6 bases between the two ends. CDR3 sequence (DNA): TGTGCCACCAGCATGAACACTGAAGCTTTCTTT. Translated: CATSMNTEAFF.

This clonotype was detected ten times or more. The chain employs TRBV5-1 and TRBJ2-2; D is ambiguous. CDR3 length equals 14 residues. Germline-derived CDR1 and CDR2 are SGHRS and YFSETQ. V lost 1 base and J lost 1, with 5 bases in between. This CDR3 is CASSLQGNTGELFF. The CDR3 DNA follows: TGCGCCAGCAGCTTGCAAGGGAACACCGGGGAGCTGTTTTTT.

This chain links TRBV2 with TRBJ2-1, with 13 bases fitting TRBD2. CDR3 length equals 16 residues. J gave up 7 bases and V 4 bases, and 7 bases lay outside the gene matches. From germline, CDR1 is SNHLY and CDR2 FYNNEI. CDR3 in DNA: TGTGCCAGCAGTGCTTGGACTAGCGGGAGTAGGAATGAGCAGTTCTTC. Residues: CASSAWTSGSRNEQFF.